Listed here are 19 T cell receptor beta chains from one sample, sequenced in a study of prognosis after radiotherapy for stage I lung cancer. TCR beta CDR3 amplification from genomic DNA was performed by two-round multiplex PCR. First-round PCR employed TRBV- and TRBJ-specific primers for each gene. TCRdb recomputed calls from the multiplex PCR reads with MiXCR, one row per CDR3 protein. Of approximately 22,000 distinct CDR3 sequences listed, 40% to 45% are singletons. The sequencing here drew on PBMCs, taken before or after stereotactic body radiation therapy (not recorded which). These TCRs come from a donor at least 50 years old with non-small cell lung cancer.

About this clonotype itself: This clone may be a read error of a much larger clone one base away. The rearrangement links TRBV10-3 to TRBJ2-5; 7 bases are shared with TRBD2. V lost 4 bases and J lost 5; bases outside the gene matches: 10. Germline values: CDR1 ENHRY, CDR2 SYGVKD. The CDR3 length is 15 residues. The CDR3 nucleotides are TGTGCCATCAGTGCGGGACTATCGGGAGCGGAGACCCAGTACTTC. The encoded protein is CAISAGLSGAETQYF.

The rearrangement uses TRBV27 and TRBJ2-6, with D tentatively TRBD1 or TRBD2 (6 bases each). This CDR3 is built from 15 residues. Per the germline V gene, CDR1 is MNHEY and CDR2 is SMNVEV (reference sequence). Between the trimmed V and J ends, which lost 5 bases and 2 bases, there was a span of 10 bases. The CDR3 bases are TGTGCCAGCAGTCGAGGGGGGCCTGGGGCCAACGTCCTGACTTTC. It translates to CASSRGGPGANVLTF.

This clonotype was detected many times. The chain employs TRBV28 and TRBJ2-1; 8 bases line up with TRBD2. V lost 6 bases, J lost 4 bases, and 5 bases stayed unmatched. From germline, CDR1 is MDHEN and CDR2 SYDVKM. The CDR3 runs to 14 residues. The DNA of the CDR3 is TGTGCCAGCAGCGGACTAGCAGTTTACAATGAGCAGTTCTTC. It codes for CASSGLAVYNEQFF.

In regard to this clonotype: This may stem from a read error, because a much larger clone lies one nucleotide away. This sequence joins TRBV7-9 and TRBJ2-2; D is uncertain. Germline values: CDR1 SEHNR, CDR2 FQNEAQ (reference sequence). This CDR3 comprises 12 residues. Between the trimmed V and J ends, which lost 7 bases and 2 bases, there was a span of 5 bases. CDR3 amino acids: CASIPNTGELFF. Here the CDR3 DNA reads TGTGCCAGCATCCCAAACACCGGGGAGCTGTTTTTT.

This clonotype has a single count. One end of the junction fails to match germline, which may point to a read error. The chain recombines TRBV5-6 with TRBJ2-3, with TRBD2 matching over 12 bases. This CDR3 has 17 amino acids. Germline lookup yields CDR1 SGHDT and CDR2 YYEEEE. The DNA of the CDR3 is TGTGCCATCAGCTTGGTAGTTCTAGCGGGAGGGTCAGATACGCAGTATTTT. Translated, it gives CAISLVVLAGGSDTQYF.

The V call is TRBV5-8, the J call TRBJ1-2; TRBD1 might be the D (6 bases). This CDR3 is built from 14 residues. CDR1 is SGHTS and CDR2 is YDEGEE in the germline V gene. V lost 0 bases, J lost 2 bases, and 8 bases lay in between. The CDR3 loop is CASSLEGGNYGYTF. CDR3 in DNA: TGTGCCAGCAGCTTGGAAGGGGGGAACTATGGCTACACCTTC. The entire variable domain, with the rest obtained from reference TRBV5-8 and TRBJ1-2, is as follows: EAGVTQSPTHLIKTRGQQATLRCSPISGHTSVYWYQQALGLGLQFLLWYDEGEERNRGNFPPRFSGRQFPNYSSELNVNALELEDSALYLCASSLEGGNYGYTFGSGTRLTVV.

The V gene is TRBV6-1, the J gene TRBJ1-6, with 9 nucleotides matching TRBD1. Germline V gives CDR1 MNHNS, CDR2 SASEGT. V shed 11 bases and J 6 bases; nucleotides not matched to a gene: 5. CDR3 length equals 13 residues. The CDR3 DNA sequence: TGTGCCGGGGGACAGGGCAGTAATTCACCCCTCCACTTT. Residues: CAGGQGSNSPLHF.

This chain connects TRBV7-2 to TRBJ2-1; TRBD2 matches 9 bases. The CDR3 consists of 14 residues. The germline gives CDR1 SGHTA, CDR2 FQGNSA. V shed 7 bases and J 9 bases; nucleotides not matched to a gene: 10. CDR3 bases: TGTGCCAGCACCACAAGGAGCGGGAGGCCTGAGCAGTTCTTC. Protein product: CASTTRSGRPEQFF. The full variable domain, in which reference TRBV7-2 and TRBJ2-1 provide the parts outside the CDR3, is GAGVSQSPSNKVTEKGKDVELRCDPISGHTALYWYRQSLGQGLEFLIYFQGNSAPDKSGLPSDRFSAERTGGSVSTLTIQRTQQEDSAVYLCASTTRSGRPEQFFGPGTRLTVL.

The genes are TRBV27 and TRBJ2-1; D remains ambiguous. Germline CDR1 MNHEY, CDR2 SMNVEV (reference sequence). The V end was cut by 8 bases, the J end by 12 bases, with 17 bases between. The CDR3 is made up of 12 amino acids. This CDR3 is CASGLWVGGQFF. For the CDR3, the DNA is TGTGCCAGCGGCCTGTGGGTCGGTGGGCAGTTCTTC.

A note on this clonotype: Mismatch with germline at one junction end may stem from a read error. The rearrangement joins TRBV5-1 to TRBJ2-1; either TRBD1 or TRBD2 may supply D (7 bases each). The CDR3 consists of 15 residues. CDR1 is SGHRS and CDR2 is YFSETQ in the germline V gene. CDR3 bases: TGCACCAGCAGGGGGACTGGCGGGAGAGGGAATGAGCAGTTCTTC. Its protein product is CTSRGTGGRGNEQFF.

The table lists this clonotype with many counts. The V and J genes are TRBV28 and TRBJ2-7, with D possibly being TRBD2 (6 bases). This CDR3 comprises 17 residues. Germline loops: CDR1 MDHEN, CDR2 SYDVKM. Deletions cut 2 bases from V and 2 bases from J, with 19 bases between. CDR3 sequence reads: CASSLVAGRKLTYEQYF. The DNA of the CDR3 is TGTGCCAGCAGTTTAGTTGCTGGGAGGAAGCTGACCTACGAGCAGTACTTC.

The J gene is TRBJ1-1, the V gene TRBV20-1, with TRBD1 matching 8 bases. The CDR3 length is 15 residues. Germline trimming cut 7 bases from V and 1 base from J; bases unmatched to any gene: 11. The germline V gene encodes CDR1 DFQATT and CDR2 SNEGSKA (reference sequence). The CDR3 is CSVPGQEVENTEAFF. CDR3 nucleotide sequence: TGCAGTGTTCCGGGACAGGAAGTTGAGAACACTGAAGCTTTCTTT.

In its sample, this clonotype was seen many times. The chain recombines TRBV5-5 with TRBJ2-7; the D is unclear. Germline V gene sequence: CDR1 SGHKS, CDR2 YYEKEE (reference sequence). The CDR3 contains 14 residues. V was cut by 4 bases and J by 1 base, with 12 bases left in between. CDR3 bases: TGTGCCAGCAGCGTCATTAGTCAATCCTACGAGCAGTACTTC. Its protein product is CASSVISQSYEQYF.

In this sample, this clonotype turned up once. The chain joins TRBV20-1 to TRBJ2-7, with TRBD2 matching 11 bases. CDR3 length equals 14 residues. V trimming: 6 bases; J trimming: 0 bases; junction bases outside the gene matches: 4. From germline, CDR1 is DFQATT and CDR2 SNEGSKA (reference sequence). As DNA, the CDR3 is TGCAGTGCCGGGACTAGCGGAGCCTCCTACGAGCAGTACTTC. As protein: CSAGTSGASYEQYF.

This clonotype was observed at least ten times. This sequence joins TRBV10-3 and TRBJ2-3, with TRBD2 identical over 8 bases. The trim removed 3 bases at V and 1 base at J, leaving 6 bases unmatched. Germline CDR1 reads ENHRY; CDR2 reads SYGVKD. This CDR3 is built from 16 residues. CDR3 bases: TGTGCCATCAGTGATGGGACTAGGGCTGGCACAGATACGCAGTATTTT. Its protein product is CAISDGTRAGTDTQYF.

This clonotype turned up a few times. A far more abundant clone sits one base away, making this likely a read error. CDR3 DNA: TGTGCCAGCAGAGACAGGGTTTCGGGCGAGCATTACTTC. It is translated as CASRDRVSGEHYF. The chain has TRBV6-5 and TRBJ2-7; TRBD1 matches at 7 bases. The germline V gene has CDR1 MNHEY and CDR2 SVGAGI. The length of the CDR3 is 13 residues.

J is TRBJ2-7 and V is TRBV6-2 or TRBV6-3; no clear D gene. The CDR3 is 12 amino acids. CDR1 and CDR2 from the germline V gene are MNHEY and SVGEGT. V was pared by 7 bases and J by 4 bases, with 11 bases between. The CDR3 spells CASMSGGYEQYF. The CDR3 DNA follows: TGTGCCAGCATGTCCGGTGGTTACGAGCAGTACTTC.

This clonotype was found a few times. This may be a read error: a much more frequent sequence differs by one nucleotide. The chain uses TRBV3-1 and TRBJ2-1; possible D gene TRBD1, 6 bases. Germline assignment: CDR1 LGHDT and CDR2 YNNKEL (reference sequence). The length of the CDR3 is 12 residues. The CDR3 coding sequence is TGTGCCGGCAGCCCAGAGGGGGATTCGCAGTTCTTC. Its protein product is CAGSPEGDSQFF.

This clonotype came up a few times. A much more abundant neighbour one base away suggests this may be a read error. This chain uses TRBV6-2 or TRBV6-3 with TRBJ2-3; maybe TRBD1 (5 bases). The V and J ends lost 2 bases and 7 bases respectively, with 16 bases between them. Germline values: CDR1 MNHEY, CDR2 SVGEGT. The CDR3 is made up of 15 amino acids. CDR3 nucleotides: TGTGCCAGCAGTTACGGCGTGGGGCAGTCAAATACGCAGTATTTT. Translating it yields CASSYGVGQSNTQYF.